This T cell receptor beta chain was sequenced for a study of CD8+ T cells in alopecia areata. The overall study: Once tofacitinib had been taken for 6 to 18 months, 6 months off drug followed.

Extraction of RNA preceded its reverse transcription into cDNA, which served as the sequencing template. Assay: immunoSEQ multiplex PCR; the TCRdb copy retains only in-frame clones and omits some. The sample consists of about 220,000 clones, 50% to 70% of them appearing once. The CDR3 spans 15 residues. V shed 4 bases and J shed 8 bases, with 19 bases lying between them. The V gene's germline CDR1 is MGHDK and CDR2 SYGVNS. Treatment meaning: oral pan-JAK inhibitor, 5-10 mg twice daily. PBMCs, the starting material, were the source of sorted CD4+ and CD8+ T cells. Regarding this clone: Its antigen is not identified.

Overall study findings and caveats: Scalp repertoires also include resident alphabeta T cells from normal skin. Under tofacitinib, fewer expanded CD8+ clones appeared among the top 100 scalp clones.

This chain connects TRBV25-1 to TRBJ2-3; D is uncertain. This sample comprised CD4+ T cells sorted from blood, obtained at week 4, from a patient treated with tofacitinib. The clonotype originates from a human donor with alopecia areata. The CDR3 nucleotides are TGTGCCAGCAGTGGGGCTGGAGTCCAAGGCGGTACGCAGTATTTT. Translating it yields CASSGAGVQGGTQYF.